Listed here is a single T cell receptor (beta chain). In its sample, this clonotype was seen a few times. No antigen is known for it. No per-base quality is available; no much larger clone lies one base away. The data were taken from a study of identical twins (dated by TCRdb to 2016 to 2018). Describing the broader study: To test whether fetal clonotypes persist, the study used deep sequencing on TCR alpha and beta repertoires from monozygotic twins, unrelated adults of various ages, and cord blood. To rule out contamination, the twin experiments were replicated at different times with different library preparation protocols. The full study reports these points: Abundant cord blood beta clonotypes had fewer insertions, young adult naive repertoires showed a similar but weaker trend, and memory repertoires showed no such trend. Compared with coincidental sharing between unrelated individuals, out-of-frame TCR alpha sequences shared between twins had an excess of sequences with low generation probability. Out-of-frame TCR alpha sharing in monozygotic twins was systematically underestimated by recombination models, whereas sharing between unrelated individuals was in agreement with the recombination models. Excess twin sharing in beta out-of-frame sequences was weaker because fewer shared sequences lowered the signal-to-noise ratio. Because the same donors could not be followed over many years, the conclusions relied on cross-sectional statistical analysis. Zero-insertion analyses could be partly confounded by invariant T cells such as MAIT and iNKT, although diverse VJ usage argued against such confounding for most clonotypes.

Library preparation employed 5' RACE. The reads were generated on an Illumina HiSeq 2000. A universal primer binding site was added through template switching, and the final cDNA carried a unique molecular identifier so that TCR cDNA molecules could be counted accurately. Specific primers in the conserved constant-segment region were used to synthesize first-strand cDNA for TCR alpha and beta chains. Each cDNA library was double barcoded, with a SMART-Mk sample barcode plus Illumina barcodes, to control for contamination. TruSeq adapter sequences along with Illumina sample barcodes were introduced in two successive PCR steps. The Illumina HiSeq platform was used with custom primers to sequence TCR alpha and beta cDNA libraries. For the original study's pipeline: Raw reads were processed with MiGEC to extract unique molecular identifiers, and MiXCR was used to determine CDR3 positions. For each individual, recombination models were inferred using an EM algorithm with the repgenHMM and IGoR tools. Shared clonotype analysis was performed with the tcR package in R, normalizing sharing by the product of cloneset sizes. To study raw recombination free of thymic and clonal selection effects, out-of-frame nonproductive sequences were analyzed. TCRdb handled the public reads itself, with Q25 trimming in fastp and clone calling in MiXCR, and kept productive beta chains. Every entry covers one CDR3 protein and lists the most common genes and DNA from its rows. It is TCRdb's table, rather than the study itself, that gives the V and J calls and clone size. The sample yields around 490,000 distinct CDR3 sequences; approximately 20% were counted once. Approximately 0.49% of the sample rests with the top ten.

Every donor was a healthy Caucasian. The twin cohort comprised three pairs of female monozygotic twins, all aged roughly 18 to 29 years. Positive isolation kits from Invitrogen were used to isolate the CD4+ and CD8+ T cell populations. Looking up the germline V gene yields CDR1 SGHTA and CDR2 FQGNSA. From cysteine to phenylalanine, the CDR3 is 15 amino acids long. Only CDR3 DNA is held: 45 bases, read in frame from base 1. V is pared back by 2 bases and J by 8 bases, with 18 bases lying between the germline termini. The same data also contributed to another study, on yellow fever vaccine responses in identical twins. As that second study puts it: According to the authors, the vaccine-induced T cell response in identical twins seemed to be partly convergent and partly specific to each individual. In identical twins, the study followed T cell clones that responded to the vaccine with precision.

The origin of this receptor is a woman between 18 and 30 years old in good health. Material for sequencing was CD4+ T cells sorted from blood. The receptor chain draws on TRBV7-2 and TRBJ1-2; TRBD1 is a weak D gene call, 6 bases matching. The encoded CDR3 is CASSLKAWRGTGYTF. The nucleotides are TGTGCCAGCAGCTTAAAGGCCTGGAGGGGGACCGGCTACACCTTC.